This section outlines one TCR beta chain sequence together with its context. This CDR3 region has 15 residues. Trimming left V 2 bases short and J 3 bases short, with 14 bases between. The germline CDR1 and CDR2 sequences are SGDLS and YYNGEE. The data derive from a study of Ad26.COV2.S vaccination and SARS-CoV-2 variants. The protocol was immunoSEQ multiplex PCR, while the TCRdb copy is restricted to in-frame clones and leaves out a portion. The sample holds about 350,000 clones; 90% to 95% are singletons and the top ten take about 3.9%. The receptor comes from a human donor who had recovered from COVID-19. The V gene is TRBV9, the J gene TRBJ1-1, with a weak D call TRBD1 (5 bases). The source material was peripheral blood, sampled after recovery from COVID-19. The CDR3 DNA reads as TGTGCCAGCAGCGTCATCTCGGGACGGCACACTGAAGCTTTCTTT. Amino acids: CASSVISGRHTEAFF.